The T cell receptor (beta chain) under discussion was sequenced for a study of monozygotic twins with inflammatory bowel disease. Notes on the study in general: The authors could not tell different T cell subtypes apart.

TCRdb re-analyzed the 5' RACE reads; it lists each CDR3 protein once, without DNA. This repertoire includes about 380,000 distinct CDR3 sequences. On this clonotype: The antigen is unknown.

The TCR was taken from a human donor with ulcerative colitis or Crohn's disease, or a healthy co-twin of an affected twin (not recorded which). The sequencing input was blood.

CDR3 in amino acids: CASSPGAAPNEQFF. The chain carries TRBV12-3 or TRBV12-4 and TRBJ2-1; the D call of TRBD1 rests on TCRdb alone, since no DNA is present to check it. The CDR3 consists of 14 residues.